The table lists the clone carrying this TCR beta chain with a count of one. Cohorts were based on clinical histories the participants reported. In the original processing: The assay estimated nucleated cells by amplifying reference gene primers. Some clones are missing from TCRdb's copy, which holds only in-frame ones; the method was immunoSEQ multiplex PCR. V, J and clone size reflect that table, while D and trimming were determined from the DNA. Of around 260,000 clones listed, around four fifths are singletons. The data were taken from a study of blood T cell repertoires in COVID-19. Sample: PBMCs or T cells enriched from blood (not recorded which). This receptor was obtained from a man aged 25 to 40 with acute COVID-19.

The DNA of the CDR3 is TGTGCCAGCAGTTTTGGGGGGACTCAAAACATTCAGTACTTC. It yields the protein CASSFGGTQNIQYF. The chain couples TRBV27 to TRBJ2-4; a weak D match, TRBD2 (6 bases). This CDR3 has 14 residues. Trimming cost V 3 bases and J 5 bases, with 11 bases left between them. Germline-derived CDR1 and CDR2 are MNHEY and SMNVEV (reference sequence).